This T cell receptor (beta chain) was captured in a study of CD8 T cells in Susac syndrome. The CDR3 runs to 16 residues. Germline V gene lookup returns CDR1 SGHNT and CDR2 YYREEE (reference sequence). After removal of 3 bases from V and 1 base from J, the junction contained 6 bases not matched to a gene. The RNA input was roughly 0.45 to 1 ug, and it was reverse transcribed with random hexamers. TCRdb re-called the immunoSEQ multiplex PCR reads with MiXCR, one entry per CDR3 protein. The sample yields approximately 120,000 distinct CDR3 sequences, roughly 97% seen once. The chain employs TRBV5-4 and TRBJ2-2, with TRBD1 identical over 7 bases. The sequenced material came from CD4+ T cells from PBMCs. The sequence was obtained from a human donor in good health. This chain's CDR3 is CASSYPGQRNTGELFF. For the CDR3, the DNA is TGTGCCAGCAGCTACCCGGGACAGAGGAACACCGGGGAGCTGTTTTTT.